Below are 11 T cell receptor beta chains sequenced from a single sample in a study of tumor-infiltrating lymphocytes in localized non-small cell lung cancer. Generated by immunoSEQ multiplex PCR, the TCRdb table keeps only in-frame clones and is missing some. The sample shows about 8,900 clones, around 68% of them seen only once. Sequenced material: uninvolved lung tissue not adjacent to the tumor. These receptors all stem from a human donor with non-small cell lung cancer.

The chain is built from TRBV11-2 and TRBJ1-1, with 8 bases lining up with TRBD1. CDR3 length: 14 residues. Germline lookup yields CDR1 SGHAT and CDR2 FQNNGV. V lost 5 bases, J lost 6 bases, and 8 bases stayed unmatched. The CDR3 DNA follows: TGTGCCAGCAGCCCCGATGACAGGGGTCCTGAAGCTTTCTTT. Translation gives CASSPDDRGPEAFF.

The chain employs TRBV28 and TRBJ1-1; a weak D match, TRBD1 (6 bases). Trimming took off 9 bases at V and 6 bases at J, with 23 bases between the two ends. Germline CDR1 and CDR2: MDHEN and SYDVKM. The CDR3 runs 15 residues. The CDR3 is CASGPWTARSAEAFF. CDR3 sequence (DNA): TGTGCCAGTGGCCCCTGGACAGCCAGGAGTGCTGAAGCTTTCTTT.

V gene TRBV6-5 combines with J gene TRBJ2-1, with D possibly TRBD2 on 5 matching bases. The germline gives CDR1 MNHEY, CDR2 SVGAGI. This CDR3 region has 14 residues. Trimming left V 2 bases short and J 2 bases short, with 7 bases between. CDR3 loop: CASSYNGAYNEQFF. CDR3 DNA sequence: TGTGCCAGCAGTTACAACGGGGCCTACAATGAGCAGTTCTTC.

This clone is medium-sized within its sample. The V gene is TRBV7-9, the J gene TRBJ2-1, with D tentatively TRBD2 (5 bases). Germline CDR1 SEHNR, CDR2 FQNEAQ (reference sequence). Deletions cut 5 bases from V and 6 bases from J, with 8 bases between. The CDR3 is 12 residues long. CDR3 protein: CASSRLANEQFF. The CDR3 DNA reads TGTGCCAGCAGCCGTCTAGCCAATGAGCAGTTCTTC.

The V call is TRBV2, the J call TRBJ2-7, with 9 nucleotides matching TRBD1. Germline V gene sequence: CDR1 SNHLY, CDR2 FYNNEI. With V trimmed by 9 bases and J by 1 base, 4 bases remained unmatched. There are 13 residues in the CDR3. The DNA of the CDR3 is TGTGCCAGTACCGGGACAGGGTCCTACGAGCAGTACTTC. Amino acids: CASTGTGSYEQYF.

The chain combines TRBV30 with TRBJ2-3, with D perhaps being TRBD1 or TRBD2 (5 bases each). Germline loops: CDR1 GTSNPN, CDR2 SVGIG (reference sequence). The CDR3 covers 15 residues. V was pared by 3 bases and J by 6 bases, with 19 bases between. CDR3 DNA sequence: TGTGCCTGGAGCCGAGGCCGAGGGGATTCCGATACGCAGTATTTT. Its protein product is CAWSRGRGDSDTQYF.

The CDR3 bases are TGTGCCAGCAGTGCCGCACCGGGACTAGGAACCTACGAGCAGTACTTC. Its translation: CASSAAPGLGTYEQYF. The chain carries TRBV2 and TRBJ2-7, with 8 nucleotides matching TRBD2. Germline values: CDR1 SNHLY, CDR2 FYNNEI. The trim removed 4 bases at V and 2 bases at J, leaving 10 bases unmatched. The CDR3 has 16 residues.

The CDR3 DNA is TGTGCCAGCAGCTCAATACCGACTAGCGGGATCTCCTACGAGCAGTACTTC. Protein: CASSSIPTSGISYEQYF. The J gene is TRBJ2-7, the V gene TRBV5-5, with 11 bases fitting TRBD2. CDR3 length: 17 amino acids. Germline CDR1 is SGHKS and CDR2 is YYEKEE (reference sequence). V dropped 3 bases and J dropped 0; count of bases not matched to a gene: 8.

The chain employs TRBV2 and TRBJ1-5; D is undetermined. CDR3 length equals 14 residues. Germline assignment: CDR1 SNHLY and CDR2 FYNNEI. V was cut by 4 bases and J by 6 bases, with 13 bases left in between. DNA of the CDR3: TGTGCCAGCAGTGTAGTGGTTTCGCTTCAGCCCCAGCATTTT. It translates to CASSVVVSLQPQHF.

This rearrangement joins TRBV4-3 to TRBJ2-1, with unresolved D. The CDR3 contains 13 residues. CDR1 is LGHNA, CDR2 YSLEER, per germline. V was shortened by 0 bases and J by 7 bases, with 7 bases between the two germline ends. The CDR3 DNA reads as TGCGCCAGCAGCCAAGAGGGCTGGAATGAGCAGTTCTTC. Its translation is CASSQEGWNEQFF.

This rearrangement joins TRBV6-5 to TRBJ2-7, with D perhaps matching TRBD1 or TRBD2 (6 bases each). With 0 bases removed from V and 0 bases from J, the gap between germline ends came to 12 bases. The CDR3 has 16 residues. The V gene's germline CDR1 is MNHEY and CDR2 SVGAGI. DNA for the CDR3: TGTGCCAGCAGTTACTCGGGGGGCGTTAGCTCCTACGAGCAGTACTTC. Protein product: CASSYSGGVSSYEQYF.